This T cell receptor (beta chain) came from a study of response to subunit inactivated influenza vaccine. General study points: The authors put forward the suggestion that each seasonal influenza vaccination may bring in only a limited number of new T cells.

TCRdb ran MiXCR on the RT-PCR reads and lists one entry per CDR3 protein. The repertoire has about 180,000 distinct CDR3 sequences, around 9.2% of them found once; the top ten carry about 11%. This clonotype came up many times. Its antigen is not identified. The starting material was non-naive T cells sorted from PBMCs, obtained on the day of vaccination. This TCR was sampled from a man aged 50-59 years who received an inactivated influenza vaccine.

Written as DNA, the CDR3 is TGTGCCAGCAGCTTAGGATCGGGCTTCGGAACTGAAGCTTTCTTT. This sequence encodes CASSLGSGFGTEAFF. V usage is TRBV11-2 and J usage is TRBJ1-1; D is uncertain. The CDR3 has 15 amino acids. Trimming took off 1 base at V and 5 bases at J, with 14 bases between the two ends. The germline V gene has CDR1 SGHAT and CDR2 FQNNGV.